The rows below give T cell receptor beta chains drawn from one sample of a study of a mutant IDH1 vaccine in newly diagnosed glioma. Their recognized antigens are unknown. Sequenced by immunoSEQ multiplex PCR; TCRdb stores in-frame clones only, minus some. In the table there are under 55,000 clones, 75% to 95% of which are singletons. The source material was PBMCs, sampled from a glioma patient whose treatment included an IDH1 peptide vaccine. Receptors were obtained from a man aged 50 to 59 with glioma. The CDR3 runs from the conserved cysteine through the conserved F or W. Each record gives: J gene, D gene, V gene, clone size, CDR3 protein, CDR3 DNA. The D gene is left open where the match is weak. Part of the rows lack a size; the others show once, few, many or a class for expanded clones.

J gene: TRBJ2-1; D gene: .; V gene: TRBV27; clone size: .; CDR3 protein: CASSFSYNEQFF; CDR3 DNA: TGTGCCAGCAGTTTTTCCTACAATGAGCAGTTCTTC
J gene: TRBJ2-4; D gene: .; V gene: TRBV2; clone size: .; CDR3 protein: CASRARGEAKNIQYF; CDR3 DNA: TGTGCCAGCAGGGCCAGGGGGGAGGCCAAAAACATTCAGTACTTC
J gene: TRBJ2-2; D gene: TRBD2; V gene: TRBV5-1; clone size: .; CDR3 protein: CASSLVAGPNTGELFF; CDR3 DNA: TGCGCCAGCAGCTTGGTAGCGGGACCGAACACCGGGGAGCTGTTTTTT
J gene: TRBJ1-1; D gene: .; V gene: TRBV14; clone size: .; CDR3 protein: CASSLLGLGGAFDTEAFF; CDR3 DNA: TGTGCCAGCAGCCTACTAGGTTTGGGGGGGGCGTTTGACACTGAAGCTTTCTTT
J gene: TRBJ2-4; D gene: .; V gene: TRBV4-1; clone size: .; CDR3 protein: CASSQVGAGESKNIQYF; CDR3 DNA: TGCGCCAGCAGCCAAGTAGGGGCAGGGGAGTCCAAAAACATTCAGTACTTC
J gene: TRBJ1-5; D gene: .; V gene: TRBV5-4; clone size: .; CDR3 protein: CASSQEHITNQPQHF; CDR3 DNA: TGTGCCAGCAGCCAAGAACACATCACCAATCAGCCCCAGCATTTT
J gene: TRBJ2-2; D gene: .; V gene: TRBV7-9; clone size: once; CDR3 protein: CATGGRKDTGELFF; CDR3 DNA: TGTGCCACCGGGGGCAGGAAAGACACCGGGGAGCTGTTTTTT
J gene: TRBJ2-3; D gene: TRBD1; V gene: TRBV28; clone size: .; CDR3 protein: CASRWGQFTDTQYF; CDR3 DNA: TGTGCCAGCAGGTGGGGACAGTTCACAGATACGCAGTATTTT
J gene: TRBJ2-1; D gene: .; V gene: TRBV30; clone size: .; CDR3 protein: CAWNPTRRQLYHEQFF; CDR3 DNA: TGTGCCTGGAACCCGACGAGGAGACAGTTATATCATGAGCAGTTCTTC
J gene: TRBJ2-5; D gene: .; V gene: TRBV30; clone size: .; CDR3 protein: CAWSVGYQETQYF; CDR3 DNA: TGTGCCTGGAGTGTGGGTTACCAAGAGACCCAGTACTTC
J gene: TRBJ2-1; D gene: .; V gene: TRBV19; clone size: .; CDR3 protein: CASKASSAVVAGFF; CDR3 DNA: TGTGCCAGTAAGGCTAGCTCGGCGGTTGTGGCGGGGTTCTTC
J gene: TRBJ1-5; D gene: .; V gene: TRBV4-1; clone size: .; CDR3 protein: CASSQDRVQPQHF; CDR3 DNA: TGCGCCAGCAGCCAAGATAGGGTACAGCCCCAGCATTTT